One and the same sample provided the 5 T cell receptor beta chains below, sequenced in a study of blood T cell repertoires in COVID-19. The method was immunoSEQ multiplex PCR; TCRdb's version includes in-frame clones alone and lacks a portion of them. This sample has roughly 200,000 clones, with approximately 81% found just once. The sample comprised peripheral blood. The receptors derive from a woman older than 75 with COVID-19, enrolled during active disease.

The DNA for the CDR3 is TGTGCCAGCAGCCAAGATTGGGGGAGGGATGGCTACACCTTC. Protein sequence: CASSQDWGRDGYTF. The V gene is TRBV3-1 (or the pseudogene TRBV3-2), the J gene TRBJ1-2; possibly TRBD1 for D (5 bases). CDR1 LGHDT and CDR2 YNNKEL come from the germline V gene (reference sequence). V gave up 0 bases and J gave up 6 bases, with 11 bases separating them. The CDR3 spans 14 residues.

The chain carries TRBV6-5 and TRBJ2-3; 10 nucleotides align to TRBD2. The V and J ends lost 8 bases and 9 bases, in that order; junction bases with no gene match: 11. Looked up from germline, CDR1 is MNHEY and CDR2 is SVGAGI. This CDR3 is built from 14 residues. The CDR3 region has the DNA TGTGCCAGCGAGATAGCGGGGGGCCGGGCCACGCAGTATTTT. It codes for CASEIAGGRATQYF.

The genes are TRBV29-1 and TRBJ1-1; TRBD1 is a possible D gene (6 bases). The CDR3 runs 13 residues. Germline V gene sequence: CDR1 SQVTM, CDR2 ANQGSEA. Trimming pared 7 bases from V and 2 bases from J, leaving 14 bases between. CDR3 in DNA: TGCAGCGGGGGAGGGACATCAAACACTGAAGCTTTCTTT. Amino acid sequence: CSGGGTSNTEAFF.

The chain employs TRBV18 and TRBJ2-7; no reliable D call. V was trimmed by 5 bases and J by 1 base, leaving 6 bases between them. Looked up from germline, CDR1 is KGHSH and CDR2 is LQKENI. The CDR3 spans 12 residues. The CDR3, as DNA: TGTGCCAGCTCATCATCATCCTACGAGCAGTACTTC. Protein sequence: CASSSSSYEQYF.

CDR3 DNA: TGTGCCAGCAGCCACAGGTCCAACACCGGGGAGCTGTTTTTT. Translated, it gives CASSHRSNTGELFF. V gene TRBV3-1 (or the pseudogene TRBV3-2) combines with J gene TRBJ2-2, with unresolved D. The CDR3 covers 14 residues. Germline V gene lookup returns CDR1 LGHDT and CDR2 YNNKEL (reference sequence). V was clipped by 3 bases and J by 2 bases, with 7 bases between them.